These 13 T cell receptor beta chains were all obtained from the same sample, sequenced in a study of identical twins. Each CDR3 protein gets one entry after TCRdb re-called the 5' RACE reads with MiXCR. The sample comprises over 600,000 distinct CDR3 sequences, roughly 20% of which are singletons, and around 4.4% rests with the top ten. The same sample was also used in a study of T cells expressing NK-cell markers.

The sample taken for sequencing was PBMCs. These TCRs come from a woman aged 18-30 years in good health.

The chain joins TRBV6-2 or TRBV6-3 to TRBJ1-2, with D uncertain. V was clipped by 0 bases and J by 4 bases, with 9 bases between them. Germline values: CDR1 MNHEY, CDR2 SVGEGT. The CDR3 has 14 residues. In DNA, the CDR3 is TGTGCCAGCAGTTACTCAGGAAGAGGCTATGGCTACACCTTC. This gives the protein CASSYSGRGYGYTF.

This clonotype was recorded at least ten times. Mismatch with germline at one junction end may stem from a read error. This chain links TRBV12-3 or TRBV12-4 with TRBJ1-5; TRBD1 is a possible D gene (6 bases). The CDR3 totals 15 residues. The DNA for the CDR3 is TGCGCCAGCAGCTTTGGAGGGGGAGGAAATCAGCCCCAGCATTTT. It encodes CASSFGGGGNQPQHF.

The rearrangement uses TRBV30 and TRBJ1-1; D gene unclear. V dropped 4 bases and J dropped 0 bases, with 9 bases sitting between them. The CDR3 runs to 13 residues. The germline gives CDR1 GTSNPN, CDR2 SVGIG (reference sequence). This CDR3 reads CAWTRGVNTEAFF. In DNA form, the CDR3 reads TGTGCCTGGACCCGTGGGGTGAACACTGAAGCTTTCTTT.

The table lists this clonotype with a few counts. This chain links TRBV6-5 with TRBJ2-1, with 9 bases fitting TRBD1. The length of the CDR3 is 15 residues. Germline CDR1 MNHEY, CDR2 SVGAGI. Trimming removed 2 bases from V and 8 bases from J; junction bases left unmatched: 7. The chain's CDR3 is CASSYPGTGNDEQFF. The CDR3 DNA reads TGTGCCAGCAGTTACCCCGGGACAGGGAACGATGAGCAGTTCTTC.

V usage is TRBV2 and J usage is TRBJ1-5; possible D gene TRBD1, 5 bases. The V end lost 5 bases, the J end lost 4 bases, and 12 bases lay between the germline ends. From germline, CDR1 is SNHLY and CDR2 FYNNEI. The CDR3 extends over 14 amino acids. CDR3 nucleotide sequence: TGTGCCAGCAGTCGACAGACGGGGAATCAGCCCCAGCATTTT. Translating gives CASSRQTGNQPQHF. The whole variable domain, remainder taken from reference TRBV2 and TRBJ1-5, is EPEVTQTPSHQVTQMGQEVILRCVPISNHLYFYWYRQILGQKVEFLVSFYNNEISEKSEIFDDQFSVERPDGSNFTLKIRSTKLEDSAMYFCASSRQTGNQPQHFGDGTRLSIL.

The CDR3 coding sequence is TGTGCCAGCTCACCAGGAACGCGGGGAAGTACGCAGTATTTT. As protein: CASSPGTRGSTQYF. The rearrangement uses TRBV18 and TRBJ2-3, with a tentative D call TRBD2 (6 bases). V lost 2 bases, J lost 8 bases, and 14 bases lay in between. CDR3 length equals 14 residues. Per the germline V gene, CDR1 is KGHSH and CDR2 is LQKENI.

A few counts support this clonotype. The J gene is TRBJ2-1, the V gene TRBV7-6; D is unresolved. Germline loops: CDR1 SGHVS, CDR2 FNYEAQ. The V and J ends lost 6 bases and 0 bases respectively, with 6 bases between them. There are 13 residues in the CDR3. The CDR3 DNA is TGTGCCAGCAGTTTTAACTCCTACAATGAGCAGTTCTTC. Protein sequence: CASSFNSYNEQFF.

The CDR3 sequence is CSVDQGANTGELFF. The CDR3 coding sequence is TGCAGCGTTGACCAGGGGGCAAACACCGGGGAGCTGTTTTTT. The gene calls are TRBV29-1 and TRBJ2-2; TRBD1 agrees at 8 bases. Germline values: CDR1 SQVTM, CDR2 ANQGSEA. V gave up 3 bases and J gave up 2 bases; unmatched junction bases: 2. The CDR3 sequence is 14 residues long.

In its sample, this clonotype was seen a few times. In DNA, the CDR3 is TGTGCCAGCAGCACACTACCTAATTCTTATGAGCAGTTCTTC. It codes for CASSTLPNSYEQFF. The rearrangement uses TRBV7-8 and TRBJ2-1; D unresolved. This CDR3 is built from 14 residues. With 5 bases removed from V and 8 bases from J, the gap between germline ends came to 16 bases. Germline V gene data show CDR1 as SGHVS and CDR2 as FQNEAQ.

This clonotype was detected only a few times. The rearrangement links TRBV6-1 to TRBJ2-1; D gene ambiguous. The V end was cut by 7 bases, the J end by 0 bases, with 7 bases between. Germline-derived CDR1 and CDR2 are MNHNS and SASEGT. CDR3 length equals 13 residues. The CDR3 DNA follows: TGTGCCAGCAAGGCGGACTCCTACAATGAGCAGTTCTTC. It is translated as CASKADSYNEQFF.

Written as DNA, the CDR3 is TGCGCCAGCGGGGGCCCCGATACCTACGAGCAGTACTTC. Its translation: CASGGPDTYEQYF. The V gene is TRBV5-1, the J gene TRBJ2-7; the D gene is possibly TRBD1 (6 bases). V shed 7 bases and J shed 2 bases, with 13 bases lying between them. This CDR3 contains 13 residues. CDR1 and CDR2 from the germline V gene are SGHRS and YFSETQ. The full variable domain, its missing parts supplied by reference TRBV5-1 and TRBJ2-7, is KAGVTQTPRYLIKTRGQQVTLSCSPISGHRSVSWYQQTPGQGLQFLFEYFSETQRNKGNFPGRFSGRQFSNSRSEMNVSTLELGDSALYLCASGGPDTYEQYFGPGTRLTVT.

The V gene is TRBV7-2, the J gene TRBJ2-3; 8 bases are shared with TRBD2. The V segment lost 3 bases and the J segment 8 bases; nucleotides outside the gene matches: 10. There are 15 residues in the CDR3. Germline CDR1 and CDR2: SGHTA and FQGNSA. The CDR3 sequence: CASSFSGGLSSTQYF. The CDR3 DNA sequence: TGTGCCAGCAGCTTCAGCGGGGGACTCTCGTCTACGCAGTATTTT. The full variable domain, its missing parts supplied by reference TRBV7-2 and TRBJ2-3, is GAGVSQSPSNKVTEKGKDVELRCDPISGHTALYWYRQSLGQGLEFLIYFQGNSAPDKSGLPSDRFSAERTGGSVSTLTIQRTQQEDSAVYLCASSFSGGLSSTQYFGPGTRLTVL.

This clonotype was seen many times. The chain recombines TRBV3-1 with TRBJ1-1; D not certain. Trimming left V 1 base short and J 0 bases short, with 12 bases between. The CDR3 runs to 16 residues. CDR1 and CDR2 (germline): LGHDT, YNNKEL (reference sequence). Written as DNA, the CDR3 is TGTGCCAGCAGCCAAGCCTATAGATTGGTGAACACTGAAGCTTTCTTT. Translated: CASSQAYRLVNTEAFF. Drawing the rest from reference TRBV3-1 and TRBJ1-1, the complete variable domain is DTAVSQTPKYLVTQMGNDKSIKCEQNLGHDTMYWYKQDSKKFLKIMFSYNNKELIINETVPNRFSPKSPDKAHLNLHINSLELGDSAVYFCASSQAYRLVNTEAFFGQGTRLTVV.